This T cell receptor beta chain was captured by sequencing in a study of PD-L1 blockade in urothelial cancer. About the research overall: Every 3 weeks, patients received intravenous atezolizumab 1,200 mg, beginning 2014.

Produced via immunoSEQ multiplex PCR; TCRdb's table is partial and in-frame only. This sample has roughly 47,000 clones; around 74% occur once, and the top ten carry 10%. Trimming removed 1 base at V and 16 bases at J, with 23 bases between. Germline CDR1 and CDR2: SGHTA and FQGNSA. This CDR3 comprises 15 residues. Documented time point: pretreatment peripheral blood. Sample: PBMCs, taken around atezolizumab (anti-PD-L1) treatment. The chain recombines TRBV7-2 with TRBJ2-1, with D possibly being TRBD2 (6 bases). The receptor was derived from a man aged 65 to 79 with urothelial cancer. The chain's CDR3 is CASSLEEVPWDFKFF. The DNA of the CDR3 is TGTGCCAGCAGCTTAGAAGAGGTCCCATGGGACTTTAAATTCTTC.